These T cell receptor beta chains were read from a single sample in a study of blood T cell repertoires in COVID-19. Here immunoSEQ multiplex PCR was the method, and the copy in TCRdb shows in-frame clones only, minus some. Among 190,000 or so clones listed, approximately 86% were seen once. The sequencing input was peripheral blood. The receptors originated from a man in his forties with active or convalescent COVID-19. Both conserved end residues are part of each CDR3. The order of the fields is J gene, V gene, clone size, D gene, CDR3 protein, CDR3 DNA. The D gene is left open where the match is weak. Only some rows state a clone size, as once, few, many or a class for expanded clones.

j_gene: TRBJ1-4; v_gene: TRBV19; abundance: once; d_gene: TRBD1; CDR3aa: CASSTHRGTEKLFF; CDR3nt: TGTGCCAGTAGTACGCACAGGGGTACAGAAAAACTGTTTTTT
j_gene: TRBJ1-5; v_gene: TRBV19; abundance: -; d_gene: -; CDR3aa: CASSGSGVSNQPQHF; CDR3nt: TGTGCCAGTAGTGGATCGGGGGTGAGCAATCAGCCCCAGCATTTT
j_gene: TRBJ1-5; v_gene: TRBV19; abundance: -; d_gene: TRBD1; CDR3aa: CASSRGRAGATHQPQHF; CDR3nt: TGTGCCAGTTCTAGGGGGCGAGCGGGGGCCACCCATCAGCCCCAGCATTTT
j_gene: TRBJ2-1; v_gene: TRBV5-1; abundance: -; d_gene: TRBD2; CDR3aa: CASSLVLAGDEQFF; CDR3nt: TGCGCCAGCAGCTTGGTACTAGCGGGGGATGAGCAGTTCTTC
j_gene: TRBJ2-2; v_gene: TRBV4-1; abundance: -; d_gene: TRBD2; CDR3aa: CASSQVVAGVHTGELFF; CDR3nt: TGCGCCAGCAGCCAAGTGGTAGCGGGGGTGCACACCGGGGAGCTGTTTTTT
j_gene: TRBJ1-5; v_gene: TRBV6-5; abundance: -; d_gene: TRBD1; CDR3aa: CASRRTGDSQPQHF; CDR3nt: TGTGCCAGCCGAAGGACAGGGGATAGTCAGCCCCAGCATTTT
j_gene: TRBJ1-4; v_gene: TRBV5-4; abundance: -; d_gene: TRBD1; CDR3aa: CASSLGQGYNEKLFF; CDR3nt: TGTGCCAGCAGCTTGGGACAGGGATATAATGAAAAACTGTTTTTT
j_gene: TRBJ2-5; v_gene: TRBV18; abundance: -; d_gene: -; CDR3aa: CASSPGGGRETQYF; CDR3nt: TGTGCCAGCTCTCCGGGAGGGGGCAGAGAGACCCAGTACTTC
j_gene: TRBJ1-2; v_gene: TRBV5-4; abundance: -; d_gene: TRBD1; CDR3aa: CASSFGQGYGYTF; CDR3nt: TGTGCCAGCAGCTTCGGACAGGGGTATGGCTACACCTTC
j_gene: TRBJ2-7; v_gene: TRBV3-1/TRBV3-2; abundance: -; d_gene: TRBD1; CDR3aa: CASSQVRGRAHEQYF; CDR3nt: TGTGCCAGCAGCCAAGTGAGGGGGCGCGCCCACGAGCAGTACTTC
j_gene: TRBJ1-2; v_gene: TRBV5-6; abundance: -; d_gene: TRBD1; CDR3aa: CASSLGTGSYGYTF; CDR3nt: TGTGCCAGCAGCCTCGGGACAGGGTCCTATGGCTACACCTTC
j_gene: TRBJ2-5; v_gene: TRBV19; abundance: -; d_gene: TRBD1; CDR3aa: CASSILQGEQETQYF; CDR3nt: TGTGCCAGTAGTATCTTACAGGGGGAACAAGAGACCCAGTACTTC
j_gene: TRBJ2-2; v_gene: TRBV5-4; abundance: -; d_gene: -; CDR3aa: CASKLQGGGELFF; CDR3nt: TGTGCCAGCAAGTTGCAGGGAGGCGGGGAGCTGTTTTTT
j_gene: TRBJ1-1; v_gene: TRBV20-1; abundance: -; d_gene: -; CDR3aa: CAEQGGTEAFF; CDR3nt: TGCGCGGAACAGGGTGGGACTGAAGCTTTCTTT
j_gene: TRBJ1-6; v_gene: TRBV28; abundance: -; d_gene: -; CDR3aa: CASSSTSSYNSPLHF; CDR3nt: TGTGCCAGCAGTTCAACAAGCTCCTATAATTCACCCCTCCACTTT
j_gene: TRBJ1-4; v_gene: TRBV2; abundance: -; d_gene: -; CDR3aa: CASSDAGLGYLFF; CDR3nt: TGTGCCAGCAGTGACGCAGGGCTAGGTTATCTGTTTTTT
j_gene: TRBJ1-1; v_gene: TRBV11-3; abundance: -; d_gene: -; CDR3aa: CASSLHGLNTEAFF; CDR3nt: TGTGCCAGCAGCTTACACGGTTTGAACACTGAAGCTTTCTTT
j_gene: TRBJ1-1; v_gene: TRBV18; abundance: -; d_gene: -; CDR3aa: CASSPGKGRTEAFF; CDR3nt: TGTGCCAGCTCACCAGGGAAGGGGCGTACTGAAGCTTTCTTT
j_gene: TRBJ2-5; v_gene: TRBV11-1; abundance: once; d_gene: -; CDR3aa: CASSLQSSFETQYF; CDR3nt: TGTGCCAGCAGCCTCCAATCCAGTTTTGAGACCCAGTACTTC
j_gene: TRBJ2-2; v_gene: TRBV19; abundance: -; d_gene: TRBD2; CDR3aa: CASRPGLAGFGELFF; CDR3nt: TGTGCCAGTAGACCGGGACTAGCGGGGTTCGGGGAGCTGTTTTTT
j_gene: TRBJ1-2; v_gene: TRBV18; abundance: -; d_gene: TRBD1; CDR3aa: CASSQSDRGYGYTF; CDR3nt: TGTGCCAGCTCACAATCGGACAGGGGTTATGGCTACACCTTC
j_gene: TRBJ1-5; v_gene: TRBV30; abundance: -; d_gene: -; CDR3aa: CAWSEGSGGPSNQPQHF; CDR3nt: TGTGCCTGGAGTGAAGGGAGCGGGGGGCCGTCGAATCAGCCCCAGCATTTT
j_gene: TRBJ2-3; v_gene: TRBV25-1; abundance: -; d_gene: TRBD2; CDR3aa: CASSEFKRGFTDTQYF; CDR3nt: TGTGCCAGCAGTGAATTTAAGCGGGGGTTCACAGATACGCAGTATTTT
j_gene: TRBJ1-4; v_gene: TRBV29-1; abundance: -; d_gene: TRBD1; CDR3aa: CSVEDDRQGNEKLFF; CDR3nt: TGCAGCGTTGAAGATGACCGACAGGGTAATGAAAAACTGTTTTTT
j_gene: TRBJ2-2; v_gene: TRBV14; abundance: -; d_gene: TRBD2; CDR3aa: CASSHLAGLAGPLTGELFF; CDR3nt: TGTGCCAGCAGCCACCTCGCCGGACTAGCGGGGCCCCTGACCGGGGAGCTGTTTTTT
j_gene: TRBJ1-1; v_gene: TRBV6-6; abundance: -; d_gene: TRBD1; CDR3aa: CASSYSLRGLGEAFF; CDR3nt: TGTGCCAGCAGCTATTCACTCAGGGGGCTAGGGGAGGCTTTCTTT
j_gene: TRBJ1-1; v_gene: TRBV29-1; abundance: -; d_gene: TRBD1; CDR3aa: CSVHLQGRKAEAFF; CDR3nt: TGCAGCGTTCACCTACAGGGGAGGAAAGCTGAAGCTTTCTTT
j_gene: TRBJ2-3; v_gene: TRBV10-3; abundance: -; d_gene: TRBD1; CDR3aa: CAISVPAGQGESTDTQYF; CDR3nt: TGTGCCATCAGTGTTCCCGCCGGACAGGGGGAGAGCACAGATACGCAGTATTTT
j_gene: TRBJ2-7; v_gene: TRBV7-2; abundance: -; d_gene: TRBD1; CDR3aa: CASSLGVTGGNYEQYF; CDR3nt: TGTGCCAGCAGCTTGGGGGTGACAGGGGGAAACTACGAGCAGTACTTC
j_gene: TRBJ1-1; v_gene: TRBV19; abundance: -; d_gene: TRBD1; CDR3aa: CASTGTANTEAFF; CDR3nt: TGTGCCAGTACCGGGACAGCCAACACTGAAGCTTTCTTT
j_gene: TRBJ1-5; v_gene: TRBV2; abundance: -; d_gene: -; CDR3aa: CASREDLRNQPQHF; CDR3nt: TGTGCCAGCAGAGAGGACTTAAGGAATCAGCCCCAGCATTTT
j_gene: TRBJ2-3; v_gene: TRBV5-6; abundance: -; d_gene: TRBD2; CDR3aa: CASSLGGGNTDTQYF; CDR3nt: TGTGCCAGCAGCTTGGGCGGGGGAAACACAGATACGCAGTATTTT
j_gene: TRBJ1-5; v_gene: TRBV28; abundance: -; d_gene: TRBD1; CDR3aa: CASATGRQPQHF; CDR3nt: TGTGCCAGCGCGACAGGGAGGCAGCCCCAGCATTTT